These 12 T cell receptor beta chains share one sample of origin, sequenced in a study of beta chain features in type 1 diabetes. Regarding the study as a whole: TCRB CDR3s were moderately but significantly shorter in Type 1 diabetes patients in all four CD4+ subsets.

Expressed TCRB transcripts were sequenced because the entire RNA isolate underwent reverse transcription. TCRdb's table, derived via immunoSEQ multiplex PCR, lists solely in-frame clones and lacks some. The sample lists 95,000 to 150,000 clones; around 17% were seen once. These TCRs are of unknown antigen specificity. Sequencing was done on a sample of central memory CD4+ T cells from blood. Every receptor here comes from a man younger than 45 with type 1 diabetes.

This clone was counted a few times. The chain employs TRBV4-3 and TRBJ1-3; no definite D call. The CDR3 is made up of 14 amino acids. Germline CDR1 is LGHNA and CDR2 is YSLEER. Trimming took off 0 bases at V and 4 bases at J, with 7 bases between the two ends. This CDR3 is CASSQDVQGNTIYF. For the CDR3, the DNA is TGCGCCAGCAGCCAAGATGTTCAGGGAAACACCATATATTTT.

This clone turned up a few times. The chain has TRBV9 and TRBJ1-5; the D gene is possibly TRBD1 (6 bases). V lost 3 bases and J 10 bases, leaving 11 bases between the germline ends. This CDR3 region has 12 residues. Germline-derived CDR1 and CDR2 are SGDLS and YYNGEE. In DNA, the CDR3 is TGTGCCAGCAGCGGGGGAGGGGGTCCCCAGCATTTT. This gives the protein CASSGGGGPQHF. Full variable domain (outside the CDR3, taken from reference TRBV9 and TRBJ1-5): DSGVTQTPKHLITATGQRVTLRCSPRSGDLSVYWYQQSLDQGLQFLIQYYNGEERAKGNILERFSAQQFPDLHSELNLSSLELGDSALYFCASSGGGGPQHFGDGTRLSIL.

This clone was observed many times. CDR3 nucleotides: TGTGCCAGCAGGGGACTAGCGGGGGGGCAAGAGACCCAGTACTTC. Translating it yields CASRGLAGGQETQYF. The chain recombines TRBV27 with TRBJ2-5; 16 nucleotides line up with TRBD2. Unmatched junction bases numbered 0, after V lost 6 bases and J lost 2 bases. This CDR3 is built from 15 residues. Germline V gene sequence: CDR1 MNHEY, CDR2 SMNVEV (reference sequence).

V is TRBV18 and J is TRBJ2-2; tentatively, D is TRBD2 (5 bases). V shed 5 bases and J shed 4 bases, with 11 bases lying between them. CDR3 length equals 14 residues. Germline V gives CDR1 KGHSH, CDR2 LQKENI. CDR3 region: CASSSRAGTGELFF. CDR3 nucleotides: TGTGCCAGCTCATCACGCGCGGGCACCGGGGAGCTGTTTTTT.

The V gene is TRBV5-1, the J gene TRBJ2-3; D gene unclear. Germline V gene data show CDR1 as SGHRS and CDR2 as YFSETQ. This CDR3 comprises 12 residues. Trimming took off 4 bases at V and 3 bases at J, with 6 bases between the two ends. CDR3 loop: CASSLVTDTQYF. The CDR3 coding sequence is TGCGCCAGCAGCCTGGTTACAGATACGCAGTATTTT.

This clone was recorded a few times. This chain links TRBV19 with TRBJ2-5; 7 bases match TRBD1. The length of the CDR3 is 14 residues. In germline, CDR1 is LNHDA, CDR2 SQIVND (reference sequence). The V and J ends lost 1 base and 4 bases, in that order; junction bases with no gene match: 3. This CDR3 is CASSIGAGGETQYF. The CDR3 coding sequence is TGTGCCAGTAGTATAGGGGCAGGGGGAGAGACCCAGTACTTC.

This rearrangement joins TRBV29-1 to TRBJ2-7; no reliable D call. The CDR3 totals 14 residues. Germline values: CDR1 SQVTM, CDR2 ANQGSEA. For the CDR3, the DNA is TGCAGATCCTGGGCGCCAAGTGGAAACTACGAGCAGTACTTC. Translated, it gives CRSWAPSGNYEQYF.

As to this clone: The sample contains more than one DNA sequence encoding this CDR3. The chain uses TRBV2 and TRBJ2-7; D might be TRBD1 (6 bases). The ends were cut back, 3 bases at V and 5 bases at J, with 8 bases in the middle. Germline loops: CDR1 SNHLY, CDR2 FYNNEI. This CDR3 is 12 amino acids long. CDR3 bases: TGTGCCAGCAGTGACAGGGGCAACGAGCAGTACTTC. This translates into CASSDRGNEQYF.

Only a few counts were recorded for this clone. The V and J genes are TRBV29-1 and TRBJ2-6; TRBD1 might be the D (5 bases). Trimming removed 6 bases at V and 0 bases at J, with 9 bases between. CDR1 is SQVTM and CDR2 is ANQGSEA in the germline V gene. The CDR3 loop spans 14 amino acids. In DNA form, the CDR3 reads TGCAGCGTAAAAACAGGCTCTGGGGCCAACGTCCTGACTTTC. Translating gives CSVKTGSGANVLTF.

The chain couples TRBV28 to TRBJ1-2; D possibly corresponds to TRBD1 (5 bases). V lost 3 bases and J lost 2, with 7 bases in between. The CDR3 runs to 13 residues. Germline lookup yields CDR1 MDHEN and CDR2 SYDVKM. This CDR3 is CASSFGDNYGYTF. The DNA for the CDR3 is TGTGCCAGCAGTTTTGGGGACAACTATGGCTACACCTTC.

The chain joins TRBV7-2 to TRBJ1-6; 7 bases are a match to TRBD1. This CDR3 region has 14 residues. Germline CDR1 reads SGHTA; CDR2 reads FQGNSA. V was pared by 9 bases and J by 5 bases, with 7 bases of the junction left unmatched. The CDR3 spells CASQGVPNNSPLHF. The CDR3 bases are TGTGCCAGTCAGGGGGTCCCTAATAATTCACCCCTCCACTTT.

This clone has a handful of counts. The chain joins TRBV27 to TRBJ2-5; D is possibly TRBD2 (5 bases). Gene TRBJ2-7 matches the end of the DNA better, so the J call may be wrong. Germline V gene lookup returns CDR1 MNHEY and CDR2 SMNVEV (reference sequence). The CDR3 totals 13 residues. DNA of the CDR3: TGTGCCAGCACTCCTGTTTGGGGAGACGAGCAGTACTTC. This encodes CASTPVWGDEQYF.